These 32 T cell receptor beta chains came from one sample sequenced in a study of CD8 T cells in acute hepatitis C reinfection. Regarding the study as a whole: Preferential TRBV04 and TRBV06 usage appeared in all groups and was not explained by the naive pool.

The method was immunoSEQ multiplex PCR; TCRdb's version includes in-frame clones alone and lacks a portion of them. The sample lists just over 350 clones, more than 65% seen once, with over 10% in the top ten. Time point defined: at least 347 days after estimated infection, following spontaneous clearance. No in vitro expansion preceded sequencing of these hepatitis C virus-specific cells, which were studied ex vivo. Sequenced material: HCV NS3-1073 tetramer-sorted CD8+ T cells from PBMCs, taken at follow-up. These receptors were taken from a man aged 35-49 years who spontaneously cleared hepatitis C infection.

This clone turned up a few times. This chain links TRBV2 with TRBJ2-1; perhaps TRBD1 as D (5 bases). Per germline, CDR1 SNHLY and CDR2 FYNNEI. Trimming left V 5 bases short and J 2 bases short, with 13 bases between. The length of the CDR3 is 15 residues. The CDR3 DNA reads as TGTGCCAGCAGTCCCACAGGCCAACCCTACAATGAGCAGTTCTTC. Its translation is CASSPTGQPYNEQFF.

The rearrangement uses TRBV5-6 and TRBJ1-2, with no clear D. The CDR3 has 16 amino acids. The germline CDR1 and CDR2 sequences are SGHDT and YYEEEE. Trimming took off 1 base at V and 3 bases at J, with 16 bases between the two ends. CDR3 loop: CASSLSYLNNDYGYTF. The DNA for the CDR3 is TGTGCCAGCAGCTTGTCGTACCTGAATAATGACTATGGCTACACCTTC. Complete variable domain (other parts from reference TRBV5-6 and TRBJ1-2): DAGVTQSPTHLIKTRGQQVTLRCSPKSGHDTVSWYQQALGQGPQFIFQYYEEEERQRGNFPDRFSGHQFPNYSSELNVNALLLGDSALYLCASSLSYLNNDYGYTFGSGTRLTVV.

V usage is TRBV25-1 and J usage is TRBJ2-6; a possible D gene is TRBD1 (5 bases). V was cut by 5 bases and J by 5 bases, with 22 bases left in between. CDR1 and CDR2 (germline): MGHDK, SYGVNS. The CDR3 loop spans 18 amino acids. CDR3 amino acids: CASSRRATGQSRANVLTF. CDR3 DNA sequence: TGTGCCAGCAGTCGTCGTGCAACTGGACAAAGTCGGGCCAACGTCCTGACTTTC.

The chain links TRBV4-2 to TRBJ2-7; TRBD2 agrees at 8 bases. From germline, CDR1 is LGHNA and CDR2 YNFKEQ. V shed 4 bases, J shed 2 bases, and the junction held 10 bases outside the gene matches. This CDR3 contains 16 residues. The CDR3 region is CASSPEDSGAPYEQYF. The CDR3 nucleotides are TGTGCCAGCAGCCCCGAGGATAGCGGGGCCCCCTACGAGCAGTACTTC.

The CDR3 sequence: CASSLNVGGGSYEQYF. Written as DNA, the CDR3 is TGCGCCAGCAGCTTGAACGTGGGGGGCGGCTCCTACGAGCAGTACTTC. The chain combines TRBV5-1 with TRBJ2-7; D tentatively fits TRBD1 or TRBD2 (6 bases each). Germline V CDR1 and CDR2: SGHRS, YFSETQ. Trimming cost V 1 base and J 0 bases, with 14 bases left between them. The CDR3 extends over 16 amino acids.

This clone showed up just once. The chain carries TRBV4-3 and TRBJ2-7; a possible D gene is TRBD1 (6 bases). The CDR3 loop spans 16 amino acids. V dropped 0 bases and J dropped 2 bases, with 14 bases sitting between them. Germline V gene sequence: CDR1 LGHNA, CDR2 YSLEER. The CDR3 sequence is CASSQEQGGATYEQYF. CDR3 coding DNA: TGCGCCAGCAGCCAAGAACAGGGTGGAGCTACCTACGAGCAGTACTTC.

The chain employs TRBV4-3 and TRBJ2-2, with D possibly TRBD1 on 6 matching bases. Germline CDR1 is LGHNA and CDR2 is YSLEER. The CDR3 has 15 residues. Trimming removed 0 bases at V and 6 bases at J, with 11 bases between. The CDR3 DNA follows: TGCGCCAGCAGCCAAGATCCAGGGGCGCCCGGGGAGCTGTTTTTT. Its translation is CASSQDPGAPGELFF.

The chain links TRBV25-1 to TRBJ2-3; 12 bases match TRBD2. In germline, CDR1 is MGHDK, CDR2 SYGVNS. CDR3 length equals 17 residues. The ends lost 1 base at V and 2 bases at J; junction bases unmatched: 4. CDR3 DNA sequence: TGTGCCAGCAGTGAATTAACTAGCGGGGGGTACACAGATACGCAGTATTTT. Protein: CASSELTSGGYTDTQYF.

The gene calls are TRBV7-8 and TRBJ2-7; D not certain. Deletions cut 5 bases from V and 4 bases from J, with 9 bases between. This CDR3 is built from 12 residues. Germline V lookup: CDR1 SGHVS, CDR2 FQNEAQ. CDR3 nucleotides: TGTGCCAGCAGCAAACCCCCTTACGAGCAGTACTTC. It encodes CASSKPPYEQYF.

This sequence joins TRBV10-1 and TRBJ2-6; D gene uncertain. V lost 3 bases and J lost 11, with 26 bases in between. Germline lookup yields CDR1 WNHNN and CDR2 SYGVQD (reference sequence). The CDR3 length is 18 residues. The DNA of the CDR3 is TGCGCCAGCAGTGAATCATTAAGATCGCAAAAGTCGGGCCACGTCCTGACTTTC. Amino acids: CASSESLRSQKSGHVLTF.

This clone is classed as hyperexpanded. The chain recombines TRBV4-3 with TRBJ2-7; D may correspond to TRBD1 or TRBD2 (5 bases each). The CDR3 runs to 14 residues. Germline CDR1 LGHNA, CDR2 YSLEER. V was cut by 0 bases and J by 6 bases, with 12 bases left in between. The CDR3 sequence is CASSQEWGPLEQYF. For the CDR3, the DNA is TGCGCCAGCAGCCAAGAGTGGGGACCCCTCGAGCAGTACTTC.

DNA for the CDR3: TGTGCCACCAGCCCAGCCCCGGGACAGGATAACTATGGCTACACCTTC. Protein sequence: CATSPAPGQDNYGYTF. The rearrangement links TRBV15 to TRBJ1-2, with TRBD1 matching over 8 bases. V trimming: 5 bases; J trimming: 1 base; junction bases outside the gene matches: 9. Germline loops: CDR1 LNHNV, CDR2 YYDKDF (reference sequence). This CDR3 spans 16 amino acids. Full variable domain (missing parts from reference TRBV15 and TRBJ1-2): DAMVIQNPRYQVTQFGKPVTLSCSQTLNHNVMYWYQQKSSQAPKLLFHYYDKDFNNEADTPDNFQSRRPNTSFCFLDIRSPGLGDTAMYLCATSPAPGQDNYGYTFGSGTRLTVV.

The genes are TRBV10-1 and TRBJ1-6, with D hard to call. The V gene lost 0 bases and the J gene lost 7 bases, with 4 bases spanning the gap. Germline V lookup: CDR1 WNHNN, CDR2 SYGVQD (reference sequence). This CDR3 is built from 13 residues. CDR3 sequence reads: CASSESGNSPLHF. DNA for the CDR3: TGCGCCAGCAGTGAGTCGGGAAATTCACCCCTCCACTTT.

This chain links TRBV15 with TRBJ2-1, with unresolved D. Germline CDR1 reads LNHNV; CDR2 reads YYDKDF (reference sequence). The CDR3 length is 13 residues. Trimming cost V 9 bases and J 7 bases, with 16 bases left between them. The DNA for the CDR3 is TGTGCCACTGTCGGGCAGGTGGATAATGAGCAGTTCTTC. It specifies CATVGQVDNEQFF.

The chain links TRBV6-1 to TRBJ1-1; TRBD1 agrees at 7 bases. V trimming: 1 base; J trimming: 3 bases; junction bases outside the gene matches: 5. The CDR3 extends over 15 amino acids. Germline values: CDR1 MNHNS, CDR2 SASEGT. CDR3 in DNA: TGTGCCAGCAGTGAAGGGCAGGGGGTATACACTGAAGCTTTCTTT. It is translated as CASSEGQGVYTEAFF.

The chain recombines TRBV4-3 with TRBJ1-2; 7 nucleotides agree with TRBD1. Germline V gene lookup returns CDR1 LGHNA and CDR2 YSLEER. Losses at the gene ends were 0 bases for V and 2 bases for J; bases not matched to a gene: 9. The CDR3 has 17 residues. This CDR3 is CASSQEPTGTVNYGYTF. In nucleotides, the CDR3 is TGCGCCAGCAGCCAAGAGCCTACCGGGACAGTCAACTATGGCTACACCTTC.

This clone was detected once. J is TRBJ1-6 and V is TRBV9; 7 bases agree with TRBD1. CDR3 length: 17 amino acids. The ends lost 0 bases at V and 7 bases at J; junction bases unmatched: 10. Germline assignment: CDR1 SGDLS and CDR2 YYNGEE. CDR3 coding DNA: TGTGCCAGCAGCGTAGGGGGACAGTACACCAGGAATTCACCCCTCCACTTT. It yields the protein CASSVGGQYTRNSPLHF.

The V gene is TRBV6-1, the J gene TRBJ2-7; the D gene is possibly TRBD2 (5 bases). Germline CDR1 and CDR2: MNHNS and SASEGT. The CDR3 sequence is 17 residues long. V dropped 2 bases and J dropped 3 bases, with 20 bases sitting between them. CDR3 in amino acids: CASSEFKWSGYGYEQYF. The CDR3 DNA reads TGTGCCAGCAGTGAATTTAAGTGGTCGGGGTATGGCTACGAGCAGTACTTC.

The V gene is TRBV6-1, the J gene TRBJ1-1; 7 positions match TRBD1. With 3 bases clipped from V and 0 bases from J, the junction kept 10 bases outside the gene matches. Germline V gives CDR1 MNHNS, CDR2 SASEGT. CDR3 length equals 17 residues. CDR3 region: CASSDLTGQFMNTEAFF. The CDR3 DNA follows: TGTGCCAGCAGTGATTTGACAGGGCAGTTTATGAACACTGAAGCTTTCTTT.

The genes are TRBV5-7 and TRBJ2-6; D is unclear. TRBV5-7 is an ORF; its function is uncertain. The V and J ends lost 7 bases and 5 bases respectively, with 22 bases between them. The CDR3 length is 17 residues. The chain's CDR3 is CASHLFCVQSRANVLTF. The CDR3 nucleotides are TGTGCCAGCCATCTTTTTTGCGTACAAAGTCGGGCCAACGTCCTGACTTTC.

This chain uses TRBV4-3 with TRBJ2-7; D possibly corresponds to TRBD1 (7 bases). Trimming removed 1 base from V and 2 bases from J, with 15 bases in between. CDR3 length equals 16 residues. Per germline, CDR1 LGHNA and CDR2 YSLEER. The CDR3 DNA reads TGCGCCAGCAGCCAAGCCTTCAGGGGGGCCCCCTACGAGCAGTACTTC. This translates into CASSQAFRGAPYEQYF.

The rearrangement joins TRBV4-3 to TRBJ2-7; 7 bases are shared with TRBD1. The germline gives CDR1 LGHNA, CDR2 YSLEER. Trimming removed 0 bases from V and 5 bases from J; junction bases left unmatched: 16. There are 18 residues in the CDR3. As DNA, the CDR3 is TGCGCCAGCAGCCAAGAGCCCACCGGGGCAGGGGGTGGGGACGAGCAGTACTTC. Translated, it gives CASSQEPTGAGGGDEQYF.

CDR3 nucleotide sequence: TGCGCCAGCAGCCAAGTTTTTGCGCCGAACGGGGCGAGTGAGCAGTTCTTC. Its translation is CASSQVFAPNGASEQFF. The rearrangement joins TRBV4-3 to TRBJ2-1; D tentatively reads TRBD1 or TRBD2 (5 bases each). The CDR3 consists of 17 residues. V was pared by 1 base and J by 9 bases, with 22 bases between. The V gene's germline CDR1 is LGHNA and CDR2 YSLEER.

This rearrangement joins TRBV19 to TRBJ2-3, with 10 nucleotides matching TRBD2. Unmatched junction bases numbered 13, after V lost 3 bases and J lost 4 bases. Germline V lookup: CDR1 LNHDA, CDR2 SQIVND (reference sequence). The CDR3 contains 18 residues. The DNA for the CDR3 is TGTGCCAGTAGTATTAGCGGAACTAGCGGGGTCATGCCAGATACGCAGTATTTT. This translates into CASSISGTSGVMPDTQYF.

The CDR3 nucleotides read TGCGCCAGCAGCCAAGTGTCTACGCAGTACAATGAGCAGTTCTTC. Translated: CASSQVSTQYNEQFF. The rearrangement joins TRBV4-3 to TRBJ2-1; D is uncertain. The CDR3 has 15 residues. CDR1 is LGHNA and CDR2 is YSLEER in the germline V gene. V lost 1 base and J 4 bases, leaving 11 bases between the germline ends.

J is TRBJ2-5 and V is TRBV7-2; TRBD2 matches at 12 bases. The germline CDR1 and CDR2 sequences are SGHTA and FQGNSA. With V trimmed by 1 base and J by 2 bases, 5 bases remained unmatched. The CDR3 consists of 17 residues. The CDR3 nucleotides are TGTGCCAGCAGCTTAGAAACTAGCGGGGGGTTTCAAGAGACCCAGTACTTC. Translated: CASSLETSGGFQETQYF.

V usage is TRBV4-3 and J usage is TRBJ2-7; D not certain. Germline CDR1 and CDR2: LGHNA and YSLEER. This CDR3 contains 15 residues. Trimming pared 0 bases from V and 4 bases from J, leaving 13 bases between. CDR3 amino acids: CASSQDRYPWYEQYF. The CDR3 nucleotides are TGCGCCAGCAGCCAAGATAGGTACCCCTGGTACGAGCAGTACTTC.

This clone appeared a few times. The chain is built from TRBV11-2 and TRBJ1-1; possible D gene TRBD1, 5 bases. Trimming stripped 4 bases from V and 1 base from J, with 13 bases between. Germline V gene lookup returns CDR1 SGHAT and CDR2 FQNNGV. This CDR3 contains 15 residues. The CDR3 protein is CASSWEVGGNTEAFF. CDR3 DNA: TGTGCCAGCAGCTGGGAGGTGGGGGGGAACACTGAAGCTTTCTTT.

J is TRBJ1-4 and V is TRBV10-3, with unresolved D. Per the germline V gene, CDR1 is ENHRY and CDR2 is SYGVKD. The CDR3 is 13 residues long. V lost 10 bases and J 3 bases, leaving 12 bases between the germline ends. The CDR3 spells CATQAESNEKLFF. The CDR3 region has the DNA TGTGCCACCCAGGCAGAATCTAATGAAAAACTGTTTTTT.

The chain recombines TRBV14 with TRBJ2-7; D call uncertain. The CDR3 consists of 14 residues. Germline V lookup: CDR1 SGHDN, CDR2 FVKESK. V lost 1 base and J 6 bases, leaving 13 bases between the germline ends. CDR3 in DNA: TGTGCCAGCAGCCAAGGTAACGACGAACGCGAGCAGTACTTC. Translated, it gives CASSQGNDEREQYF.

This chain uses TRBV15 with TRBJ2-5, with TRBD2 identical over 10 bases. CDR1 is LNHNV and CDR2 is YYDKDF in the germline V gene (reference sequence). V was clipped by 5 bases and J by 5 bases; unmatched bases: 8. The CDR3 contains 15 residues. The DNA of the CDR3 is TGTGCCACCAGCTCGAGCGGGGGGGCGCCCGAGACCCAGTACTTC. It is translated as CATSSSGGAPETQYF.

The V and J genes are TRBV19 and TRBJ2-5; D might be TRBD2 (6 bases). Judging by the DNA end, TRBJ2-7 fits better; the J call may be wrong. Germline loops: CDR1 LNHDA, CDR2 SQIVND (reference sequence). This CDR3 has 16 amino acids. As DNA, the CDR3 is TGTGCCAGTAGTATAGAGGGTAGCGGTGCCCCCTACGAGCAGTACTTC. Its translation: CASSIEGSGAPYEQYF.